This T cell receptor (beta chain) originates from a study of vaccination effects on CD4 cells after COVID-19. Turning to this clone: Its antigen is undetermined.

In the ViraFEST assay, antigen-specific CD4+ clonotypes were identified by expansion after peptide-pool stimulation. Upon completion of around ten days in culture, CD4+ T cells were isolated. The study found no prior SARS-CoV-2 infection in the vaccine recipients, who tested negative for nucleocapsid antibodies. On days 3 and 7, fresh IL-2 medium replaced half the medium. This CDR3 has 14 amino acids. Germline assignment: CDR1 SGHTS and CDR2 YDEGEE. V was trimmed by 10 bases and J by 4 bases, leaving 20 bases between them. Measured with immunoSEQ multiplex PCR; TCRdb has only the in-frame clones, and not every one. The table has about 73,000 clones, about 70% seen once.

The rearrangement joins TRBV5-8 to TRBJ2-5; weak D call: TRBD2 (7 bases). The sequence came from a human donor who received a COVID-19 vaccine. The sample in question was CD4+ T cells from PBMCs cultured with HCoV-NL63 spike peptides, obtained before COVID-19 vaccination. CDR3: CAAQEGGAGETQYF. The CDR3 bases are TGTGCCGCTCAGGAGGGGGGGGCCGGAGAGACCCAGTACTTC.